These 18 T cell receptor beta chains came from one sample sequenced in a study of Ad26.COV2.S vaccination and SARS-CoV-2 variants. As for treatment: some 20 received Ad26.COV2.S at low or high dose, single or two shots; a few received placebo; per-sample allocation not given. Vaccine and placebo recipients were sampled on day 63 after the first injection. The method was immunoSEQ multiplex PCR; TCRdb's version includes in-frame clones alone and lacks a portion of them. Here the sample spans 240,000 or so clones, 70% to 90% being singletons. The sequencing used peripheral blood, collected in a trial of Ad26.COV2.S vaccine versus placebo. The source is a person aged 18 to 59 who received the Ad26.COV2.S COVID-19 vaccine or a placebo.

The chain couples TRBV5-1 to TRBJ1-1; no definite D call. This CDR3 has 11 amino acids. V gave up 0 bases and J gave up 7 bases, with 4 bases separating them. CDR1 SGHRS and CDR2 YFSETQ come from the germline V gene. The CDR3 is CASSLAGEAFF. CDR3 coding DNA: TGCGCCAGCAGCTTGGCCGGTGAAGCTTTCTTT.

The chain couples TRBV7-2 to TRBJ2-7; 8 nucleotides match TRBD2. The J segment lost 7 bases and the V segment lost 0 bases, leaving 11 bases of the junction unmatched. CDR3 length: 16 residues. Germline V lookup: CDR1 SGHTA, CDR2 FQGNSA. In DNA form, the CDR3 reads TGTGCCAGCAGCTTAGCCCCCACTCGGGAGGGCCAGGAGCAGTACTTC. Its translation: CASSLAPTREGQEQYF. The whole variable domain, filled in from reference TRBV7-2 and TRBJ2-7, reads GAGVSQSPSNKVTEKGKDVELRCDPISGHTALYWYRQSLGQGLEFLIYFQGNSAPDKSGLPSDRFSAERTGGSVSTLTIQRTQQEDSAVYLCASSLAPTREGQEQYFGPGTRLTVT.

The V call is TRBV3-1 (or the pseudogene TRBV3-2), the J call TRBJ2-2, with 7 bases identical to TRBD1. Germline-derived CDR1 and CDR2 are LGHDT and YNNKEL (reference sequence). The CDR3 sequence is 14 residues long. J lost 7 bases, V lost 5 bases, and 7 bases had no gene match. The CDR3 is CASSFRQGGGELFF. The CDR3 DNA follows: TGTGCCAGCAGCTTCCGACAGGGCGGCGGGGAGCTGTTTTTT.

The genes are TRBV6-5 and TRBJ1-5; D might be TRBD1 (5 bases). CDR1 and CDR2 (germline): MNHEY, SVGAGI. CDR3 length: 13 residues. Trimming took off 4 bases at V and 1 base at J, with 5 bases between the two ends. The CDR3 DNA sequence: TGTGCCAGCAGTTGGGACAGCAATCAGCCCCAGCATTTT. This translates into CASSWDSNQPQHF.

The chain employs TRBV2 and TRBJ2-1, with TRBD2 matching over 7 bases. The CDR3 is 17 residues long. V lost 5 bases, J lost 5 bases, and 15 bases stayed unmatched. CDR1 and CDR2 (germline): SNHLY, FYNNEI. CDR3 protein: CASSRFKLATIDNEQFF. The CDR3 DNA is TGTGCCAGCAGTCGGTTCAAACTAGCGACTATAGACAATGAGCAGTTCTTC. The complete variable domain, with remaining parts taken from reference TRBV2 and TRBJ2-1, reads EPEVTQTPSHQVTQMGQEVILRCVPISNHLYFYWYRQILGQKVEFLVSFYNNEISEKSEIFDDQFSVERPDGSNFTLKIRSTKLEDSAMYFCASSRFKLATIDNEQFFGPGTRLTVL.

The rearrangement links TRBV5-1 to TRBJ2-7, with 10 positions matching TRBD2. V was clipped by 0 bases and J by 2 bases; unmatched bases: 2. This CDR3 region has 15 residues. Germline CDR1 reads SGHRS; CDR2 reads YFSETQ. The CDR3 nucleotides are TGCGCCAGCAGCTTGGAACTAGCGGGGCCCTACGAGCAGTACTTC. Protein: CASSLELAGPYEQYF.

This chain joins TRBV25-1 and TRBJ2-1, with TRBD2 matching over 9 bases. The trim removed 5 bases at V and 7 bases at J, leaving 18 bases unmatched. Per the germline V gene, CDR1 is MGHDK and CDR2 is SYGVNS. This CDR3 has 18 amino acids. The CDR3 sequence: CASSPLGYGGRALNEQFF. The CDR3 DNA sequence: TGTGCCAGCAGTCCCCTGGGGTATGGCGGGAGGGCCCTGAATGAGCAGTTCTTC.

This clone was counted many times. The rearrangement joins TRBV6-5 to TRBJ2-3, with 13 bases lining up with TRBD2. CDR3 length equals 16 residues. With 2 bases clipped from V and 8 bases from J, the junction kept 7 bases outside the gene matches. CDR1 and CDR2 from the germline V gene are MNHEY and SVGAGI. The CDR3 region is CASSYASGLAGFTQYF. The CDR3 DNA sequence: TGTGCCAGCAGTTACGCCTCGGGACTAGCGGGATTTACGCAGTATTTT.

The chain is built from TRBV6-2 or TRBV6-3 and TRBJ1-5; 7 bases are shared with TRBD1. In germline, CDR1 is MNHEY, CDR2 SVGEGT. With 2 bases clipped from V and 3 bases from J, the junction kept 4 bases outside the gene matches. The CDR3 runs to 15 residues. CDR3 in amino acids: CASSYPGQANQPQHF. DNA of the CDR3: TGTGCCAGCAGTTACCCTGGACAGGCCAATCAGCCCCAGCATTTT.

J is TRBJ2-2 and V is TRBV27; 12 bases agree with TRBD1. J lost 6 bases, V lost 4 bases, and 12 bases had no gene match. Germline V lookup: CDR1 MNHEY, CDR2 SMNVEV (reference sequence). The CDR3 runs to 18 residues. CDR3 nucleotides: TGTGCCAGCAGTTCCCGGGACAGGGGGCGAGGAAATGCCGGGGAGCTGTTTTTT. Its protein is CASSSRDRGRGNAGELFF.

The rearrangement joins TRBV28 to TRBJ1-1, with TRBD1 matching over 9 bases. J lost 4 bases, V lost 5 bases, and 14 bases had no gene match. CDR1 is MDHEN and CDR2 is SYDVKM in the germline V gene. The CDR3 covers 17 residues. Here the CDR3 reads CASSIPGQGIYGTEAFF. The CDR3 coding sequence is TGTGCCAGCAGTATACCGGGACAGGGAATTTACGGCACTGAAGCTTTCTTT. Combining the CDR3 with reference TRBV28 and TRBJ1-1 gives the whole variable domain DVKVTQSSRYLVKRTGEKVFLECVQDMDHENMFWYRQDPGLGLRLIYFSYDVKMKEKGDIPEGYSVSREKKERFSLILESASTNQTSMYLCASSIPGQGIYGTEAFFGQGTRLTVV.

The rearrangement uses TRBV5-1 and TRBJ1-2; D may be TRBD1 (5 bases). V lost 4 bases and J lost 2, with 15 bases in between. Germline assignment: CDR1 SGHRS and CDR2 YFSETQ. This CDR3 contains 15 residues. CDR3 amino acids: CASSPGPKANYGYTF. DNA for the CDR3: TGCGCCAGCAGCCCGGGGCCGAAAGCAAACTATGGCTACACCTTC.

The V gene is TRBV29-1, the J gene TRBJ2-7; D is unclear. CDR3 length: 13 amino acids. Germline V gene lookup returns CDR1 SQVTM and CDR2 ANQGSEA. The V and J ends lost 0 bases and 0 bases respectively, with 6 bases between them. CDR3 in amino acids: CSVEDWFSYEQYF. The CDR3 DNA is TGCAGCGTTGAAGATTGGTTCTCCTACGAGCAGTACTTC.

The V and J genes are TRBV30 and TRBJ2-4, with TRBD2 identical over 13 bases. CDR3 size: 19 residues. The junction had 15 bases not matched to a gene; V was cut back by 7 bases and J by 0 bases. Germline assignment: CDR1 GTSNPN and CDR2 SVGIG (reference sequence). DNA for the CDR3: TGTGCCTCCTCGACGGACGGACTAGCGGGGGCTTTAGCCAAAAACATTCAGTACTTC. Its protein is CASSTDGLAGALAKNIQYF.

The J gene is TRBJ2-5, the V gene TRBV4-1, with a possible D match to TRBD1 (5 bases). The V end was cut by 1 base, the J end by 2 bases, with 17 bases between. CDR3 size: 17 residues. Germline V CDR1 and CDR2: MGHRA, YSYEKL. The CDR3, as DNA: TGCGCCAGCAGCCAAGGTCTCGGTTCCAGGGTTCAAGAGACCCAGTACTTC. Protein product: CASSQGLGSRVQETQYF.

This clone was seen more than once but under ten times. The chain employs TRBV6-1 and TRBJ1-4; the D is unclear. Germline V gene data show CDR1 as MNHNS and CDR2 as SASEGT. The CDR3 runs 18 residues. V lost 2 bases, J lost 0 bases, and 16 bases lay in between. Written as DNA, the CDR3 is TGTGCCAGCAGTGAATGGAATAGAGGGTCGGCAACTAATGAAAAACTGTTTTTT. Translating gives CASSEWNRGSATNEKLFF.

The chain links TRBV7-3 to TRBJ2-3, with 7 bases fitting TRBD2. Germline CDR1 reads SGHTA; CDR2 reads FQGTGA. The CDR3 covers 15 residues. V was clipped by 4 bases and J by 3 bases; unmatched bases: 7. The CDR3 DNA follows: TGTGCCAGCAGCTCCGGTCTAGCGGTAACAGATACGCAGTATTTT. This gives the protein CASSSGLAVTDTQYF.

Comment on this clone: The germline gene is not matched at one end of the junction; a read error may be the cause. This sequence joins TRBV7-7 and TRBJ2-5, with 10 positions matching TRBD2. CDR3 length equals 16 residues. Germline loops: CDR1 SSHAT, CDR2 FNYEAQ (reference sequence). The CDR3 sequence is CASSAGPSGGQETQYF. In DNA, the CDR3 is TGTGCTAGCAGCGCAGGTCCTAGCGGGGGACAAGAGACCCAGTACTTC.